This TCR beta chain is drawn from a study of CD8+ T cells in alopecia areata (dated by TCRdb to the late 2010s). About the study as a whole: The treated patients, all with moderate-to-severe alopecia areata, were enrolled in an open-label pilot trial of oral tofacitinib given at 5 to 10 mg twice daily. Tofacitinib was given for 6 to 18 months, followed by 6 months of follow-up off drug to assess delayed response and recurrence. Disease severity in treated patients was measured with the SALT score, which quantifies the percentage of affected scalp surface area. To study T cell clonal expansion in alopecia areata, the researchers applied high-throughput TCRbeta sequencing to both the C3H/HeJ mouse model and human patients. Human TCRbeta sequencing covered scalp tissue and sorted CD4+ and CD8+ peripheral blood T cells from patchy and totalis/universalis alopecia areata patients and healthy controls. Biopsies were taken from tofacitinib-treated patients at baseline and again at 4 and 24 weeks into treatment, and several of those patients also had a later scalp biopsy. Scalp clonality was compared among normal scalp (n=4), patchy alopecia areata scalp (n=8), and alopecia totalis/universalis scalp (n=8). RNA was extracted with the PAXgene miRNA kit for fixed scalp, the miRNeasy kit for PBMCs, and the RNeasy kit for mouse skin. immunoSEQ multiplex PCR using 35 Vbeta forward primers and 13 Jbeta reverse primers was used to amplify TCRbeta CDR3 regions. The investigation overall reported the following: Because the treated cohort was small and had just a single nonresponder, larger studies are needed to establish links between baseline CD8+ expansion and response. TCR sequences shared between patients were less clear than in mice, possibly partly because of HLA diversity in the patient population. Compared with normal scalp, lesional scalp had higher clonality and more expanded CD8+ clones, particularly in alopecia totalis/universalis, a pattern that suggests antigenic drive. With tofacitinib, both scalp clonality and the number of expanded CD8+ clones among the top 100 scalp clones went down significantly. Resident alphabeta T cells in normal human skin are also sequenced, complicating scalp TCR repertoire analysis, unlike mouse skin dominated by gammadelta T cells. Many expanded lesional clones persisted in scalp and blood during tofacitinib treatment, which may partly explain relapse after stopping treatment.

Taken from cysteine to phenylalanine, the CDR3 has 13 residues. Only the CDR3 DNA stays, 39 bases, in frame from base 1. The junction carries 13 bases between V and J, which are trimmed by 1 base and 10 bases respectively. From a lookup of the germline V gene, CDR1 and CDR2 are LGHNA and YSLEER. Notes on this clone: Its antigen is still unknown. Per-nucleotide qualities are absent, and no much larger clonotype sits a single base away.

Sample time point, as interpreted from the label and publication: about 4 weeks on oral tofacitinib. Interpreted using the paper, the treatment or condition label stands for: oral pan-JAK inhibitor, 5-10 mg twice daily. Lesional scalp punch biopsies and peripheral blood were obtained from alopecia areata patients. PBMCs were isolated by density centrifugation and stained for CD3, CD4 and CD8, and CD4+ and CD8+ T cells were sorted on a FACSAria. Libraries were prepared through the immunoSEQ multiplex PCR assay. RNA was extracted from all samples and reverse transcribed into cDNA as template for TCR sequencing. First-strand cDNA was synthesized using SuperScript III with a 2:1 mix of oligo-dT and random hexamers. A synthetic immune receptor repertoire was used to measure amplification bias, and any remaining bias was corrected computationally. Processing in the source paper ran as follows. Raw reads were preprocessed to remove errors, and CDR3 was defined by IMGT conventions from the conserved cysteine to phenylalanine. Clonality was computed by normalizing Shannon entropy by log2 of the number of productive unique TCRs and subtracting the result from 1. CD4 or CD8 identity of scalp clones was inferred by cross-referencing scalp TCRbeta sequences with sorted blood CD4 and CD8 repertoires. The immuneACCESS repertoire file appears here via TCRdb, limited to in-frame rearrangements. These files lack a portion of the clones; in checked studies, under half of the deficit traces to unresolved V genes, and the cause of the others is not known. V and J calls and clone size are copied from that table; D and trimming were computed from the DNA. The sample has fewer than 250,000 clones on record, 50% to 60% of them singletons. Roughly 0.71% of the sample belongs to the ten largest clones.

Specimen: CD4+ T cells sorted from blood, collected at week 4, from a patient treated with tofacitinib. The clonotype comes from a human donor with alopecia areata. The rearrangement combines TRBV4-3 with TRBJ2-5; matching of 5 bases hints at TRBD2 as the D gene. The CDR3 sequence is CASSQAAGVGQYF. The nucleotide sequence reads TGCGCCAGCAGCCAAGCTGCGGGCGTGGGCCAGTACTTC.